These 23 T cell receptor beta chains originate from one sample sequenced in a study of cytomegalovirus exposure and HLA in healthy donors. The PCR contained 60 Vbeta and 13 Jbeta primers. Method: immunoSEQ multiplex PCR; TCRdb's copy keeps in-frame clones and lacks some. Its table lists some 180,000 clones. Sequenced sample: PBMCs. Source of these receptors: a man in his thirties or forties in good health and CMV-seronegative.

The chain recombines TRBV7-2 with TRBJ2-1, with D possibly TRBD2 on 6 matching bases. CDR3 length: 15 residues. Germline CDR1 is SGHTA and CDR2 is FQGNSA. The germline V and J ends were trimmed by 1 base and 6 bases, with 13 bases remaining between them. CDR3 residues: CASSLDGTGANEQFF. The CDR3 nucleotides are TGTGCCAGCAGCTTAGACGGGACTGGGGCCAATGAGCAGTTCTTC.

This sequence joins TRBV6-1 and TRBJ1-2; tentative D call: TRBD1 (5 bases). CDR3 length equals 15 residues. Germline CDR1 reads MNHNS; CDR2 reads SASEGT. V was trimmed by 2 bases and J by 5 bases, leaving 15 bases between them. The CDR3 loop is CASSEISLGGYGYTF. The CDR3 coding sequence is TGTGCCAGCAGTGAAATATCCTTGGGGGGGTATGGCTACACCTTC.

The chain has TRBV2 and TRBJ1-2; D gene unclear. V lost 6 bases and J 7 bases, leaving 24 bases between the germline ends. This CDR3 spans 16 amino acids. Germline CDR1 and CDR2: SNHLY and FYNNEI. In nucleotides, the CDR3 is TGTGCCAGCAGGGAAACCTTCGGGGAAGATGGAGGTGGCTACACCTTC. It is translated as CASRETFGEDGGGYTF.

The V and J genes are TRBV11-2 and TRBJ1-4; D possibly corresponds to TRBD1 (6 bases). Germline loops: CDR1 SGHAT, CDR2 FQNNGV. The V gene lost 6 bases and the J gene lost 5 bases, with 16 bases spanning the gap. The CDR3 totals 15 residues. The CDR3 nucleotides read TGTGCCAGCAGATCTTGGACAGCGAAGAATGAAAAACTGTTTTTT. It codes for CASRSWTAKNEKLFF.

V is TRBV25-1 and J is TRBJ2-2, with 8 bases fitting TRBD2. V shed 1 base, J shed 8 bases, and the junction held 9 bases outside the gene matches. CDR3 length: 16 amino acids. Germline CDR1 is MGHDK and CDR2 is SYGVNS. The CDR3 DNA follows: TGTGCCAGCAGTGAATCCGGGACTAGTGAAATAGGGGAGCTGTTTTTT. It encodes CASSESGTSEIGELFF. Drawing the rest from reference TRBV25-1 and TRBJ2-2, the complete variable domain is EADIYQTPRYLVIGTGKKITLECSQTMGHDKMYWYQQDPGMELHLIHYSYGVNSTEKGDLSSESTVSRIRTEHFPLTLESARPSHTSQYLCASSESGTSEIGELFFGEGSRLTVL.

CDR3: CAWSATRTSSNQPQHF. The DNA of the CDR3 is TGTGCCTGGAGTGCGACCCGGACAAGTAGCAATCAGCCCCAGCATTTT. The chain recombines TRBV30 with TRBJ1-5; TRBD1 is a possible D gene (5 bases). CDR1 is GTSNPN, CDR2 SVGIG, per germline (reference sequence). The CDR3 runs to 16 residues. Trimming cost V 1 base and J 0 bases, with 13 bases left between them.

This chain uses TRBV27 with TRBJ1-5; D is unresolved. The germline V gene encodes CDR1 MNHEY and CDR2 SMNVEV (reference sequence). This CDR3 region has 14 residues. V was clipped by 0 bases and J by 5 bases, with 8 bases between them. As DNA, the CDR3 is TGTGCCAGCAGTTTATCTGGGCCTGATCAGCCCCAGCATTTT. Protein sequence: CASSLSGPDQPQHF.

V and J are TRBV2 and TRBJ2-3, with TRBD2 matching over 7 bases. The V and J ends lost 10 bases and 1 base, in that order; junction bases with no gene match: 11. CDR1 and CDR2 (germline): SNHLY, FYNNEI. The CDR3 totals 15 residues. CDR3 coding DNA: TGTGCCATATCTCGGGGAGGGGCCGGCACAGATACGCAGTATTTT. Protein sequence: CAISRGGAGTDTQYF. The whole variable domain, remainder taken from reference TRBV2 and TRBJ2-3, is EPEVTQTPSHQVTQMGQEVILRCVPISNHLYFYWYRQILGQKVEFLVSFYNNEISEKSEIFDDQFSVERPDGSNFTLKIRSTKLEDSAMYFCAISRGGAGTDTQYFGPGTRLTVL.

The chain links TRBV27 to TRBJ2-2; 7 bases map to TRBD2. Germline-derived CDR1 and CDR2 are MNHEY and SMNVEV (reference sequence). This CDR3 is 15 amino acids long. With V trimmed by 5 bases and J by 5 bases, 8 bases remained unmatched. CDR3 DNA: TGTGCCAGCAGTCTAGGACTAGTATTGACCGGGGAGCTGTTTTTT. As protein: CASSLGLVLTGELFF.

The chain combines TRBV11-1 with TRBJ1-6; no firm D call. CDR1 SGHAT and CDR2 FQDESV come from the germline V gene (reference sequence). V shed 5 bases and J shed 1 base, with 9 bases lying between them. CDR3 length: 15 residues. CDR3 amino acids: CASSQRGSYNSPLHF. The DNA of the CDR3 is TGTGCCAGCAGCCAAAGAGGATCCTATAATTCACCCCTCCACTTT.

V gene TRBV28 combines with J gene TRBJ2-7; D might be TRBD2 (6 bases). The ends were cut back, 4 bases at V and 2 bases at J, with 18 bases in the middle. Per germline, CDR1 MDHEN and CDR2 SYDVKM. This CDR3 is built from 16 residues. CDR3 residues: CASSSRRVADTYEQYF. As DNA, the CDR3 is TGTGCCAGCAGTTCCCGAAGGGTAGCGGACACCTACGAGCAGTACTTC.

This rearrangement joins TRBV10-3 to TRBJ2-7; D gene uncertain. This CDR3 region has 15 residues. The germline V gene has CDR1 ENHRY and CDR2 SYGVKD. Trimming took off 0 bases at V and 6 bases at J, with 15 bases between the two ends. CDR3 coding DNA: TGTGCCATCAGTGAGTCGAGTCTAGGAGCCTGCGAGCAGTACTTC. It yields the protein CAISESSLGACEQYF.

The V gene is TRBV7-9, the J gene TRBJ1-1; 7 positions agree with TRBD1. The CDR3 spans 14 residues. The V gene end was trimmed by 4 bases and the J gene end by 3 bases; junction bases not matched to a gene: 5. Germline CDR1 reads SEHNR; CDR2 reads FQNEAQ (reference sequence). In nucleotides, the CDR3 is TGTGCCAGCAGCTATGGGGACAGAGACACTGAAGCTTTCTTT. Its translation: CASSYGDRDTEAFF.

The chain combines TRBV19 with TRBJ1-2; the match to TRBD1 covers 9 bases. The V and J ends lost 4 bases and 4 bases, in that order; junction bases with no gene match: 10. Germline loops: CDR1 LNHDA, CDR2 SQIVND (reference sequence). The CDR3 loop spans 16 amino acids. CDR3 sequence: CASSTQDRGFAYGYTF. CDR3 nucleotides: TGTGCCAGTAGTACACAGGACAGGGGATTTGCCTATGGCTACACCTTC.

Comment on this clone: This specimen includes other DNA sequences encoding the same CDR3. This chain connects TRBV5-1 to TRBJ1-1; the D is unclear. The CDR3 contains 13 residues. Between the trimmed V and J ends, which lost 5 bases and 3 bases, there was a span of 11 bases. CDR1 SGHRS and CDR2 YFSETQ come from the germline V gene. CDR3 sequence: CASRGGRDTEAFF. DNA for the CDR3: TGCGCCAGCAGGGGAGGACGGGACACTGAAGCTTTCTTT.

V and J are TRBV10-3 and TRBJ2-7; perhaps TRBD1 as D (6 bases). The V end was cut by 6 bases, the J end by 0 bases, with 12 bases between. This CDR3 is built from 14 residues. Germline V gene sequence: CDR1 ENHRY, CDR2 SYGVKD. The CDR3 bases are TGTGCCATCAGGGACAGCCTGAGCTCCTACGAGCAGTACTTC. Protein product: CAIRDSLSSYEQYF.

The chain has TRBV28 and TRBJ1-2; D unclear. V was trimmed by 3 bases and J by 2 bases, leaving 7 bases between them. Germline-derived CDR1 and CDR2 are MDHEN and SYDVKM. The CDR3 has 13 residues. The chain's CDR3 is CASSLRQNYGYTF. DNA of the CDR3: TGTGCCAGCAGTTTGCGGCAAAACTATGGCTACACCTTC.

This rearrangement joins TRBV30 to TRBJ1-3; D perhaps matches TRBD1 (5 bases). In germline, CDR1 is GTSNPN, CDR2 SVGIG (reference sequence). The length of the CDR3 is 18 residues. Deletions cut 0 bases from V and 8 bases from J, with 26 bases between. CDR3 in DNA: TGTGCCTGGAGTGTATCGTCGGTCCAGGGTCTACCATCCGACACCATATATTTT. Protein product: CAWSVSSVQGLPSDTIYF.

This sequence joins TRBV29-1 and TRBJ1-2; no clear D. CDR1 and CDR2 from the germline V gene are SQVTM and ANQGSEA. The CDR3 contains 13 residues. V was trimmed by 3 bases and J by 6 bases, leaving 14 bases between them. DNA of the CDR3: TGCAGCGTTGAGTTGCAGTGGGAGGATGGCTACACCTTC. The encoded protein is CSVELQWEDGYTF. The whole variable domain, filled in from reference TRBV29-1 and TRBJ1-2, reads SAVISQKPSRDICQRGTSLTIQCQVDSQVTMMFWYRQQPGQSLTLIATANQGSEATYESGFVIDKFPISRPNLTFSTLTVSNMSPEDSSIYLCSVELQWEDGYTFGSGTRLTVV.

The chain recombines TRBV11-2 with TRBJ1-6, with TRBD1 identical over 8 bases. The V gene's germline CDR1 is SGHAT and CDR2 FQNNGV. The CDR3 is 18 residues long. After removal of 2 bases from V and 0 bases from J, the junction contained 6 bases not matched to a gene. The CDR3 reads CASSLMGTGVSYNSPLHF. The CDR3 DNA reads TGTGCCAGCAGCTTAATGGGGACAGGAGTCTCCTATAATTCACCCCTCCACTTT.

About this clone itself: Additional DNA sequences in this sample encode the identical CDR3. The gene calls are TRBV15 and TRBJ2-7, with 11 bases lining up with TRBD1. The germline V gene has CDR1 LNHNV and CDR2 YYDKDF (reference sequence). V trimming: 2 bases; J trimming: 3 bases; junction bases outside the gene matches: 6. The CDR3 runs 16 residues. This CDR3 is CATSRPQGQGDYEQYF. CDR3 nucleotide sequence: TGTGCCACCAGCAGACCGCAGGGACAGGGGGACTACGAGCAGTACTTC.

CDR3: CASSPPGTGVTGELFF. CDR3 nucleotide sequence: TGTGCCAGCTCACCACCAGGGACAGGGGTCACCGGGGAGCTGTTTTTT. The V and J genes are TRBV18 and TRBJ2-2, with TRBD1 identical over 10 bases. Germline-derived CDR1 and CDR2 are KGHSH and LQKENI. The CDR3 is 16 amino acids. The ends lost 0 bases at V and 4 bases at J; junction bases unmatched: 2.

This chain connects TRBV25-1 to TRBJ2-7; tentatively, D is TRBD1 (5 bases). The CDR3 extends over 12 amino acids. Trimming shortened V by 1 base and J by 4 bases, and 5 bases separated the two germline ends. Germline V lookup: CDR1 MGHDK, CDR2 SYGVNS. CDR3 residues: CASSESGYEQYF. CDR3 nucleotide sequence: TGTGCCAGCAGTGAATCAGGGTACGAGCAGTACTTC.